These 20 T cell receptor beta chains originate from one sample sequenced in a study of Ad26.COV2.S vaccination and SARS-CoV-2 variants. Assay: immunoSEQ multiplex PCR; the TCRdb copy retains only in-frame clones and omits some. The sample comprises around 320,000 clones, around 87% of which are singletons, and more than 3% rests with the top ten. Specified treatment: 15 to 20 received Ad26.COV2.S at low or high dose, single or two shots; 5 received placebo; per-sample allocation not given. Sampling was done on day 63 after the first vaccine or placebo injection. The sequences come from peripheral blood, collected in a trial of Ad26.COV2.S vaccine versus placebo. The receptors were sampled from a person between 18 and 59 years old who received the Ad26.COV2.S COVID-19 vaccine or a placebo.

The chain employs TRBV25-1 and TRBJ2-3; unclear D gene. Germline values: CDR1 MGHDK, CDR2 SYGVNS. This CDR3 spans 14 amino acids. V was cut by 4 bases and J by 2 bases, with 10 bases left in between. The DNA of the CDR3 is TGTGCCAGCAGTGGTAGAGATCCCACAGATACGCAGTATTTT. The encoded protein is CASSGRDPTDTQYF.

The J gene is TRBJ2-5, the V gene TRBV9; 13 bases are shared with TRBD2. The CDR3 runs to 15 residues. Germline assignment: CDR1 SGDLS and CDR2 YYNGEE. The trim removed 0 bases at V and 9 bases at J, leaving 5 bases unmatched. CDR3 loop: CASSVVGTSGGAQYF. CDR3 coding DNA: TGTGCCAGCAGCGTAGTGGGCACTAGCGGGGGGGCCCAGTACTTC.

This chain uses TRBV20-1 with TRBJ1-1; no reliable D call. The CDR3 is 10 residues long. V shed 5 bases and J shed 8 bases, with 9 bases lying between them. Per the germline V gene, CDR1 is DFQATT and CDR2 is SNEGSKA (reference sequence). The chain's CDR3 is CSALGREAFF. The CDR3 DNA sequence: TGCAGTGCTCTGGGTAGGGAAGCTTTCTTT.

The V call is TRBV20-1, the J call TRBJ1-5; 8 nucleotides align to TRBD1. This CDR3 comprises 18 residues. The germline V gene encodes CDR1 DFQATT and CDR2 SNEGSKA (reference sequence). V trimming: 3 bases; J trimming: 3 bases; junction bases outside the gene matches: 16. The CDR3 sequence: CSASPTPRDRQTNQPQHF. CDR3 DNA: TGCAGTGCTAGTCCGACCCCCCGGGACAGGCAGACCAATCAGCCCCAGCATTTT.

CDR3 DNA: TGTGCCAGCAGCTCCGGACGTATCTATGGCTACACCTTC. As protein: CASSSGRIYGYTF. This chain joins TRBV12-3 or TRBV12-4 and TRBJ1-2; D gene uncertain. Trimming took off 6 bases at V and 4 bases at J, with 12 bases between the two ends. This CDR3 is built from 13 residues.

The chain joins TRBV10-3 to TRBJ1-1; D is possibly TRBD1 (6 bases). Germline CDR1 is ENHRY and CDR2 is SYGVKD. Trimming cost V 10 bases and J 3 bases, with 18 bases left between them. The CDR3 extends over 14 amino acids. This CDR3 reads CATRWGGLYTEAFF. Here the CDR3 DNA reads TGTGCCACCCGGTGGGGGGGGCTGTACACTGAAGCTTTCTTT.

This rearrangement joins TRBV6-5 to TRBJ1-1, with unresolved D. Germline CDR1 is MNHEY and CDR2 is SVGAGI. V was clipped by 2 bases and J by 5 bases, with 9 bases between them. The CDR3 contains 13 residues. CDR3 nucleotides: TGTGCCAGCAGTTACGAGGTTTCGACTGAAGCTTTCTTT. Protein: CASSYEVSTEAFF.

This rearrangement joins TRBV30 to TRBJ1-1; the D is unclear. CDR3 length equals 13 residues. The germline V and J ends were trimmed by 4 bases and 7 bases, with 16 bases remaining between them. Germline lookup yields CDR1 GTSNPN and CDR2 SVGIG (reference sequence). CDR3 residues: CAWNPNNPGEAFF. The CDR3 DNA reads TGTGCCTGGAACCCCAACAACCCGGGTGAAGCTTTCTTT.

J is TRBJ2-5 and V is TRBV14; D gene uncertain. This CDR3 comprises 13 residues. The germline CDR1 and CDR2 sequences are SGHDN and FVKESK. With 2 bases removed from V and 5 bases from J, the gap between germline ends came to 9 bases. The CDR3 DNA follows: TGTGCCAGCAGCCAACGGATTCGGGAGACCCAGTACTTC. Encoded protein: CASSQRIRETQYF.

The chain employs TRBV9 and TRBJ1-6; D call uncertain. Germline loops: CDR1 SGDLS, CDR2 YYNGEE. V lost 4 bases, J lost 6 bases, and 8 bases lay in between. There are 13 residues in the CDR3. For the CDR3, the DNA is TGTGCCAGCAGCCCCCTCGGTAATTCACCCCTCCACTTT. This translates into CASSPLGNSPLHF.

CDR3 protein: CAISGANPGRHNTGELFF. In DNA, the CDR3 is TGTGCCATCAGTGGGGCCAACCCCGGACGGCATAACACCGGGGAGCTGTTTTTT. The rearrangement links TRBV10-3 to TRBJ2-2; D is unresolved. Trimming pared 4 bases from V and 2 bases from J, leaving 20 bases between. Germline V gene lookup returns CDR1 ENHRY and CDR2 SYGVKD. The CDR3 length is 18 residues.

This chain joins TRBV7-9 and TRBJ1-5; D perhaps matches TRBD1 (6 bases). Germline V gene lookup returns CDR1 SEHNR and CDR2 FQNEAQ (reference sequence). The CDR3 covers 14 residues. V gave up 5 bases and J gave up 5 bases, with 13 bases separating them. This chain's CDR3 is CASSEGQAHQPQHF. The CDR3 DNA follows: TGTGCCAGCAGCGAGGGACAAGCGCATCAGCCCCAGCATTTT.

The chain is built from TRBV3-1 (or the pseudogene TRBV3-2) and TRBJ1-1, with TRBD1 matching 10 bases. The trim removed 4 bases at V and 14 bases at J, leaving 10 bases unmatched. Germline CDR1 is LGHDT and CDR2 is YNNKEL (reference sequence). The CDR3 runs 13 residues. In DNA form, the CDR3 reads TGTGCCAGCAGCCCCGGGACAGGGGCGGGTACATTCTTT. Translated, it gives CASSPGTGAGTFF.

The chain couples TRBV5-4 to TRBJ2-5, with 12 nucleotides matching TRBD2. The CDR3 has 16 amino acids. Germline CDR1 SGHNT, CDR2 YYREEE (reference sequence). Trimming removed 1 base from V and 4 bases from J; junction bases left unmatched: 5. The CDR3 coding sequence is TGTGCCAGCAGCTTGATTGGACTAGCGGGGTCAGAGACCCAGTACTTC. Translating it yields CASSLIGLAGSETQYF.

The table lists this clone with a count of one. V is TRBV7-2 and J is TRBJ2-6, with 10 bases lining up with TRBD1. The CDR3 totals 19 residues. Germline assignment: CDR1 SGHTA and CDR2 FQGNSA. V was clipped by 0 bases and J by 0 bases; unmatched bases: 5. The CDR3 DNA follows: TGTGCCAGCAGCTTAGCGACAGGGGGCGACCTCTCTGGGGCCAACGTCCTGACTTTC. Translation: CASSLATGGDLSGANVLTF.

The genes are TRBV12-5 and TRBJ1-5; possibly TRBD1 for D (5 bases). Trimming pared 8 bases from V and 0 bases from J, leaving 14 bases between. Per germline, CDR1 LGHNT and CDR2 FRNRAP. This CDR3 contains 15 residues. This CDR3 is CASYEGRYSNQPQHF. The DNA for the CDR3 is TGTGCTAGTTATGAGGGGAGATATAGCAATCAGCCCCAGCATTTT.

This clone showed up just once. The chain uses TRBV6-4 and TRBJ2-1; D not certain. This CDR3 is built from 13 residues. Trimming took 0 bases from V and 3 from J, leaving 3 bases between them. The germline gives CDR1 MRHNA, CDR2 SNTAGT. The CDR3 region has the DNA TGTGCCAGCAGTGACTCGGACTACAATGAGCAGTTCTTC. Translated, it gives CASSDSDYNEQFF.

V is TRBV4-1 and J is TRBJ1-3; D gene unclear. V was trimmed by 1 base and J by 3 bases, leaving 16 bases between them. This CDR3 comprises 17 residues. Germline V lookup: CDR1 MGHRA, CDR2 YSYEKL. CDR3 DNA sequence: TGCGCCAGCAGCCAAGCCCTAACGGACCTGATTGGAAACACCATATATTTT. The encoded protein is CASSQALTDLIGNTIYF.

CDR3 loop: CASSVGLAGGQETQYF. CDR3 DNA sequence: TGTGCCAGCAGCGTGGGACTAGCGGGGGGACAAGAGACCCAGTACTTC. V gene TRBV11-2 combines with J gene TRBJ2-5; 15 nucleotides agree with TRBD2. The CDR3 extends over 16 amino acids. J was trimmed by 2 bases and V by 5 bases; bases with no gene match: 3. CDR1 SGHAT and CDR2 FQNNGV come from the germline V gene. The full variable domain, completed using reference TRBV11-2 and TRBJ2-5, is EAGVAQSPRYKIIEKRQSVAFWCNPISGHATLYWYQQILGQGPKLLIQFQNNGVVDDSQLPKDRFSAERLKGVDSTLKIQPAKLEDSAVYLCASSVGLAGGQETQYFGPGTRLLVL.

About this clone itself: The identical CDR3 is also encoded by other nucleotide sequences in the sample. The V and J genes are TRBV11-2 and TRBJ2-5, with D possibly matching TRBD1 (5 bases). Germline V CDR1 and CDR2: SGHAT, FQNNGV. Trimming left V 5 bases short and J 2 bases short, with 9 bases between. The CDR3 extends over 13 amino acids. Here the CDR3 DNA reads TGTGCCAGCAGCCCAGGGCATCAAGAGACCCAGTACTTC. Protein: CASSPGHQETQYF.